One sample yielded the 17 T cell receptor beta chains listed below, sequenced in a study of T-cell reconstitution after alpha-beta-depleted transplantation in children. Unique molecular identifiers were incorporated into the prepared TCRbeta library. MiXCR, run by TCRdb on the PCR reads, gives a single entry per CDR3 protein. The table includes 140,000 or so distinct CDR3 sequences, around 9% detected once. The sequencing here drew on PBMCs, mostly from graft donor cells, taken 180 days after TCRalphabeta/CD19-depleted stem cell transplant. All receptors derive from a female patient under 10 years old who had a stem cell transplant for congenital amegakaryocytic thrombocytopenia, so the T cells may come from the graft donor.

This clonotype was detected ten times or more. The CDR3, as DNA: TGCGCCAGCAGTTCCTCGGAGTTGGACAATGAGCAGTTCTTC. This translates into CASSSSELDNEQFF. This chain joins TRBV10-1 and TRBJ2-1; D is uncertain. The CDR3 covers 14 residues. Germline V lookup: CDR1 WNHNN, CDR2 SYGVQD (reference sequence). V dropped 5 bases and J dropped 5 bases, with 13 bases sitting between them.

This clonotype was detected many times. The chain's CDR3 is CASSQGTSGRLTYNEQFF. CDR3 coding DNA: TGCGCCAGCAGCCAAGGGACTAGCGGGAGACTTACCTACAATGAGCAGTTCTTC. This chain links TRBV4-1 with TRBJ2-1, with 13 bases matching TRBD2. Germline-derived CDR1 and CDR2 are MGHRA and YSYEKL. This CDR3 has 18 residues. The trim removed 1 base at V and 2 bases at J, leaving 5 bases unmatched.

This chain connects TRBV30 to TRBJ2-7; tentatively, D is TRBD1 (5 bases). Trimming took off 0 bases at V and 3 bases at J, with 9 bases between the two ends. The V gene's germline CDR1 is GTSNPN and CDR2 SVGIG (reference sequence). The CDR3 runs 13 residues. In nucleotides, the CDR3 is TGTGCCTGGAGTGTACGACAGAACTACGAGCAGTACTTC. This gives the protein CAWSVRQNYEQYF.

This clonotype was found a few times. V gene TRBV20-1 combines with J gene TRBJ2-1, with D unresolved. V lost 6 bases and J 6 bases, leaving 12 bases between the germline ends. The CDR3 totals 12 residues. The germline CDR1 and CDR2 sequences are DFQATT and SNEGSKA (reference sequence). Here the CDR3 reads CSASPGFNEQFF. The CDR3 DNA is TGCAGTGCCAGCCCCGGGTTCAATGAGCAGTTCTTC.

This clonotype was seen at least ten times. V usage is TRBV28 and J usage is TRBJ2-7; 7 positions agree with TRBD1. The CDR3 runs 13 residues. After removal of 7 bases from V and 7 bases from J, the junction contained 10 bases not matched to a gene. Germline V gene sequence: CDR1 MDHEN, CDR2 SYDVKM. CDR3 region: CASTHGTVREQYF. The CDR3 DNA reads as TGTGCCAGCACCCACGGGACAGTCCGGGAGCAGTACTTC.

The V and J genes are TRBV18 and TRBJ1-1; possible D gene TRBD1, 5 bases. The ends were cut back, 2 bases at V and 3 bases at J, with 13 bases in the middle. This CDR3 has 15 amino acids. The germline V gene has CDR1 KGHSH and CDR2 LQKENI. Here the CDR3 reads CASSPWGVGYTEAFF. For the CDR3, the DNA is TGTGCCAGCTCACCATGGGGGGTCGGGTACACTGAAGCTTTCTTT.

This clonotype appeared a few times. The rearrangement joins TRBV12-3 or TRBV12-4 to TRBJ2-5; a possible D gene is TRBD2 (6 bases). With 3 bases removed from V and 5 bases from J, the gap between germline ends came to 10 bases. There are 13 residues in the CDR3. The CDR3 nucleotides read TGTGCCAGCAGTTTTGGAGGGATTGAGACCCAGTACTTC. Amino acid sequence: CASSFGGIETQYF.

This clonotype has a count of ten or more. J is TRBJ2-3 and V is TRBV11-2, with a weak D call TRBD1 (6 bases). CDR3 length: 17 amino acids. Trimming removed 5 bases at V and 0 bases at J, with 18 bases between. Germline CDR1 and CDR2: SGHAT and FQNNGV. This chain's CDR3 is CASSTPRGRNSTDTQYF. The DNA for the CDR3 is TGTGCCAGCAGCACACCCAGGGGTAGGAATAGCACAGATACGCAGTATTTT.

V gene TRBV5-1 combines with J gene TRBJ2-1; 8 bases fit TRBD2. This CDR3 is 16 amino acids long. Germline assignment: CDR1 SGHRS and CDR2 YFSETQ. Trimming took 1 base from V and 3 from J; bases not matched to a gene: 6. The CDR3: CASSLKVAGGYNEQFF. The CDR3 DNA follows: TGCGCCAGCAGCTTGAAGGTTGCGGGAGGCTACAATGAGCAGTTCTTC.

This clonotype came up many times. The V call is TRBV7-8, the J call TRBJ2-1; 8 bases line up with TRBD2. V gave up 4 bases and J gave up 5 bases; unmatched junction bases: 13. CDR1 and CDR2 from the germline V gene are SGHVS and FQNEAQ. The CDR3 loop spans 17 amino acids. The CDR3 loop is CASSSLSPGLVDNEQFF. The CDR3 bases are TGTGCCAGCAGCTCCCTGTCCCCGGGACTAGTAGACAATGAGCAGTTCTTC. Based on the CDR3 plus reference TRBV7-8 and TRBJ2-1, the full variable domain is GAGVSQSPRYKVAKRGQDVALRCDPISGHVSLFWYQQALGQGPEFLTYFQNEAQLDKSGLPSDRFFAERPEGSVSTLKIQRTQQEDSAVYLCASSSLSPGLVDNEQFFGPGTRLTVL.

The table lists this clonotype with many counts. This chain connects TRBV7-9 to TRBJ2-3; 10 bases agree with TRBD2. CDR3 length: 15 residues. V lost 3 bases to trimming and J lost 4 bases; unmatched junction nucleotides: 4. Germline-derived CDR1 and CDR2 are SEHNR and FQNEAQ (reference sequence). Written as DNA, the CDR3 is TGTGCCAGCAGCTTCCTAGCGGGAGTGCCAGATACGCAGTATTTT. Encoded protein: CASSFLAGVPDTQYF. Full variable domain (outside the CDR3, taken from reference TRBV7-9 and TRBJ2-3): DTGVSQNPRHKITKRGQNVTFRCDPISEHNRLYWYRQTLGQGPEFLTYFQNEAQLEKSRLLSDRFSAERPKGSFSTLEIQRTEQGDSAMYLCASSFLAGVPDTQYFGPGTRLTVL.

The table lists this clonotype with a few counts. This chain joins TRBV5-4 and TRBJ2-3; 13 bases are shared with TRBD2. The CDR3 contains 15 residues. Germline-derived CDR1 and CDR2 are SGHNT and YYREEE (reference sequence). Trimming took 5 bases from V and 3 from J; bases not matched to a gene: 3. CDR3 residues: CASRRTSGRTDTQYF. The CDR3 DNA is TGTGCCAGCAGGAGGACTAGCGGGAGAACAGATACGCAGTATTTT. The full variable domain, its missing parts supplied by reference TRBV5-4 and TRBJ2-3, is ETGVTQSPTHLIKTRGQQVTLRCSSQSGHNTVSWYQQALGQGPQFIFQYYREEENGRGNFPPRFSGLQFPNYSSELNVNALELDDSALYLCASRRTSGRTDTQYFGPGTRLTVL.

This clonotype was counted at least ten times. CDR3 in DNA: TGTGCCAGCAGCTTGGTTTTGCTAGCCTTCAATGAGCAGTTCTTC. It is translated as CASSLVLLAFNEQFF. The rearrangement uses TRBV5-5 and TRBJ2-1, with D perhaps TRBD2 (5 bases). Germline V lookup: CDR1 SGHKS, CDR2 YYEKEE (reference sequence). The CDR3 spans 15 residues. With 0 bases removed from V and 6 bases from J, the gap between germline ends came to 13 bases.

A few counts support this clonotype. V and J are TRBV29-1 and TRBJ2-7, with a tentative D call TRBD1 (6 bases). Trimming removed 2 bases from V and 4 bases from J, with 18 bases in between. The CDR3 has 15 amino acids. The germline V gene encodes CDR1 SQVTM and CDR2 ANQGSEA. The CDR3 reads CSVEFDQQGTYEQYF. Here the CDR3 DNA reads TGCAGCGTTGAATTCGATCAACAGGGTACTTACGAGCAGTACTTC.

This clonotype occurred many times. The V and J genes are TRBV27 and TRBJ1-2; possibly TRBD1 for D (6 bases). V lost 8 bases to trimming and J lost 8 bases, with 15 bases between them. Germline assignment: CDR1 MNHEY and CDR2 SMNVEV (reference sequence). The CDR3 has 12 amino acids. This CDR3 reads CASGNRDDGYTF. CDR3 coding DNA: TGTGCCAGCGGTAACAGGGACGACGGCTACACCTTC.

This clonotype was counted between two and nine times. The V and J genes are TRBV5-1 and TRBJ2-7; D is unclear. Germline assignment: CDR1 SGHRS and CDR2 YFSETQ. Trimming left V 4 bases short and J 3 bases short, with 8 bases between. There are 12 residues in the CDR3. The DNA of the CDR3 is TGCGCCAGCAGCGAGGCCGACTACGAGCAGTACTTC. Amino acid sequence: CASSEADYEQYF.

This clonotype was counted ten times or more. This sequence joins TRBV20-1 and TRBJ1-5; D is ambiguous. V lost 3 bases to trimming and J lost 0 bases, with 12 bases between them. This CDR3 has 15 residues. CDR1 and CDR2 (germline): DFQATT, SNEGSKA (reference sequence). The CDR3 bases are TGCAGTGCTAGCGCTGCCCTTTATAGCAATCAGCCCCAGCATTTT. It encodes CSASAALYSNQPQHF.